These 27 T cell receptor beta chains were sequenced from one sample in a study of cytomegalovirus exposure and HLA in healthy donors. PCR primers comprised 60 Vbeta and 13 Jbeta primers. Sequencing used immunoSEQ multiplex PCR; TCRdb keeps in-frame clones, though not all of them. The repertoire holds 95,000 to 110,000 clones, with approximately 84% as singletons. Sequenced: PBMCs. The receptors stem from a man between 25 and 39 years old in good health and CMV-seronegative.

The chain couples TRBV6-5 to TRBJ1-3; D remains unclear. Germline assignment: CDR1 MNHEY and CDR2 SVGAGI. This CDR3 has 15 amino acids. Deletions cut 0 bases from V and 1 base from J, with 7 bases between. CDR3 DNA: TGTGCCAGCAGTTACTCGTTCGGGTCTGGAAACACCATATATTTT. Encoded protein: CASSYSFGSGNTIYF.

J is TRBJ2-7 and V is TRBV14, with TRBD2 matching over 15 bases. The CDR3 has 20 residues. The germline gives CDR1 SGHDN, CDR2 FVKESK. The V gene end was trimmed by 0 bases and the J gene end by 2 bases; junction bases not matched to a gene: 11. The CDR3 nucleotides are TGTGCCAGCAGCCAAGATAAGGGACTAGCGGGGGGCTTTACTGCCTACGAGCAGTACTTC. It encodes CASSQDKGLAGGFTAYEQYF.

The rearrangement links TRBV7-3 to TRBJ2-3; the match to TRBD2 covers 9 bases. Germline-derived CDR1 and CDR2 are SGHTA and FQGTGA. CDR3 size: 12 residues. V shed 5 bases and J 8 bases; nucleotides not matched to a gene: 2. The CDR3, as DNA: TGTGCCAGCAGCCCAGCGGGGGGTACGCAGTATTTT. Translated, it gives CASSPAGGTQYF. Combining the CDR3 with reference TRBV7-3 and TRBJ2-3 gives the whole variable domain GAGVSQTPSNKVTEKGKYVELRCDPISGHTALYWYRQSLGQGPEFLIYFQGTGAADDSGLPNDRFFAVRPEGSVSTLKIQRTERGDSAVYLCASSPAGGTQYFGPGTRLTVL.

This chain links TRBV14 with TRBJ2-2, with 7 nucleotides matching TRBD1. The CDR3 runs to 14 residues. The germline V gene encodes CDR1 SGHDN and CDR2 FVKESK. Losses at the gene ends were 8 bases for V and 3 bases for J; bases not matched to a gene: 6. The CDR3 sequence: CASPGRGYTGELFF. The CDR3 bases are TGTGCCAGCCCCGGCAGGGGGTACACCGGGGAGCTGTTTTTT.

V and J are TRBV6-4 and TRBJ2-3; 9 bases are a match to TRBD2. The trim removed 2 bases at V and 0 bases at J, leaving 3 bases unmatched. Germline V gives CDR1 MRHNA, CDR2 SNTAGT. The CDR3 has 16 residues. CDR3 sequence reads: CASSDAAGGSTDTQYF. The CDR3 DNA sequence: TGTGCCAGCAGTGACGCCGCGGGGGGGAGCACAGATACGCAGTATTTT.

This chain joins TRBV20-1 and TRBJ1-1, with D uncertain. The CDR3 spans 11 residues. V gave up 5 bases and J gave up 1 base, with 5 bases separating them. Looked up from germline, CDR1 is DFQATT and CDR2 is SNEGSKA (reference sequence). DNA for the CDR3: TGCAGTGCTCACACGAACACTGAAGCTTTCTTT. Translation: CSAHTNTEAFF.

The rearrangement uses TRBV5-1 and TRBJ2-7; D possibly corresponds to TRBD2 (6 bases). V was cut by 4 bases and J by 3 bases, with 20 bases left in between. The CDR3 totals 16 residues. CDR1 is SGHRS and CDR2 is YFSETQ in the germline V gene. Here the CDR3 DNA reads TGCGCCAGCAGCGGGGGGAGTAACACGATTCACTACGAGCAGTACTTC. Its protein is CASSGGSNTIHYEQYF.

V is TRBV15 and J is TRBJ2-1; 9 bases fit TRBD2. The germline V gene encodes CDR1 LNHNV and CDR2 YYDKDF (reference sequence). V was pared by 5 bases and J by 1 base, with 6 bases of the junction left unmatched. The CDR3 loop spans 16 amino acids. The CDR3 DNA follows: TGTGCCACCAGCTGGGGACTAGCTACGTCCTACAATGAGCAGTTCTTC. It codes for CATSWGLATSYNEQFF. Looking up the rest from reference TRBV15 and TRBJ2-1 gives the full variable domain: DAMVIQNPRYQVTQFGKPVTLSCSQTLNHNVMYWYQQKSSQAPKLLFHYYDKDFNNEADTPDNFQSRRPNTSFCFLDIRSPGLGDTAMYLCATSWGLATSYNEQFFGPGTRLTVL.

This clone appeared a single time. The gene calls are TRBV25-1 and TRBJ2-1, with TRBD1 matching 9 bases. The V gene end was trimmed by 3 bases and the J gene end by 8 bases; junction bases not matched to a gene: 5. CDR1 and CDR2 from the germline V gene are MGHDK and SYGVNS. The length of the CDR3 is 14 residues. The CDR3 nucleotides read TGTGCCAGCAGTGATCCGGGACAGGGTCATGAGCAGTTCTTC. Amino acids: CASSDPGQGHEQFF.

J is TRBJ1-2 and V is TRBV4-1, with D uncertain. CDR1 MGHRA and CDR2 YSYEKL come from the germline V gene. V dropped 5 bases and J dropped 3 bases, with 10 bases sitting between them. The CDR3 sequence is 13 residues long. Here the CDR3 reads CASSRERYYGYTF. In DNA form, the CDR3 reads TGCGCCAGCAGCAGGGAGCGATACTATGGCTACACCTTC.

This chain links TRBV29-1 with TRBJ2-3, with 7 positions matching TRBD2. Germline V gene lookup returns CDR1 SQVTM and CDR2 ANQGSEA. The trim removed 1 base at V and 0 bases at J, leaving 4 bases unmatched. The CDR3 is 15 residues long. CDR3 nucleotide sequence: TGCAGCGTTGAAGGCCTAGCGGCTAGCACAGATACGCAGTATTTT. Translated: CSVEGLAASTDTQYF.

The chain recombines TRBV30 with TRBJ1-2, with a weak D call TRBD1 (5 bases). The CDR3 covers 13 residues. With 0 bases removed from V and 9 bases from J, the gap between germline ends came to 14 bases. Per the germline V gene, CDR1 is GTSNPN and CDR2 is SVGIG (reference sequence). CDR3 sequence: CAWSVPGRVRYTF. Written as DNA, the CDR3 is TGTGCCTGGAGTGTTCCAGGGAGGGTTCGCTACACCTTC.

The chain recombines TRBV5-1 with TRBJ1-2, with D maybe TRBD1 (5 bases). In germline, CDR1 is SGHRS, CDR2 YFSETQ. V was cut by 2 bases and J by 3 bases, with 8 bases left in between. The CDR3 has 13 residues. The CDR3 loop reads CASSFDSYYGYTF. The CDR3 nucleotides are TGCGCCAGCAGCTTTGACAGCTACTATGGCTACACCTTC.

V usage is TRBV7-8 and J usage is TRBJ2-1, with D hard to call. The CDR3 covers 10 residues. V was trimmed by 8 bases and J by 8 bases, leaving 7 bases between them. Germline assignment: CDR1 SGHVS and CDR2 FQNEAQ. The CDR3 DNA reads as TGTGCCAGCCTGAGTCATGAGCAGTTCTTC. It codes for CASLSHEQFF.

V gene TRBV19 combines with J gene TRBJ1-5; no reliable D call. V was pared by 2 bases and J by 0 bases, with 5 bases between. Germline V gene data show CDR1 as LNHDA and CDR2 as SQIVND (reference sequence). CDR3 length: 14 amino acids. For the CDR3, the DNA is TGTGCCAGTAGTATACCACTTAGCAATCAGCCCCAGCATTTT. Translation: CASSIPLSNQPQHF.

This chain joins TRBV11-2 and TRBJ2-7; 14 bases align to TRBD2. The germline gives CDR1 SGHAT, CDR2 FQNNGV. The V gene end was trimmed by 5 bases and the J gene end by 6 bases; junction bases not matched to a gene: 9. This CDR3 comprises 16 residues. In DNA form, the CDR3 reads TGTGCCAGCAGCCCAGGGACTAGCGGGAGACACGGCGAGCAGTACTTC. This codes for CASSPGTSGRHGEQYF.

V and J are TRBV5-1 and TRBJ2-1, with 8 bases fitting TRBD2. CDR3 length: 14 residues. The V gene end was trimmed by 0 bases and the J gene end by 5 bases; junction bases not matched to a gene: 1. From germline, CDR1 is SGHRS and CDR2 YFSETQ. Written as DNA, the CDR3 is TGCGCCAGCAGCTTGGGACTAGCGAACAATGAGCAGTTCTTC. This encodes CASSLGLANNEQFF.

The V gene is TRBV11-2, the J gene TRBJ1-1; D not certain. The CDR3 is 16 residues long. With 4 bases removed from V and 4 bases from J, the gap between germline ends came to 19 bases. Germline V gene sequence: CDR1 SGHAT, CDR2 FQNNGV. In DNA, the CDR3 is TGTGCCAGCAGCTCCGCCTCCGGAGTCATAATCACTGAAGCTTTCTTT. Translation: CASSSASGVIITEAFF. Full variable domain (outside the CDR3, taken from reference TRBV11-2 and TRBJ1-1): EAGVAQSPRYKIIEKRQSVAFWCNPISGHATLYWYQQILGQGPKLLIQFQNNGVVDDSQLPKDRFSAERLKGVDSTLKIQPAKLEDSAVYLCASSSASGVIITEAFFGQGTRLTVV.

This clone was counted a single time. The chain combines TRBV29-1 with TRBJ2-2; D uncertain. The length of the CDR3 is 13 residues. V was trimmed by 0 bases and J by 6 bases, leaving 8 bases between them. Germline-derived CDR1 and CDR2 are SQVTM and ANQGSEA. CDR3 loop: CSVEDTVPGELFF. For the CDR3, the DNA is TGCAGCGTTGAAGATACGGTACCCGGGGAGCTGTTTTTT.

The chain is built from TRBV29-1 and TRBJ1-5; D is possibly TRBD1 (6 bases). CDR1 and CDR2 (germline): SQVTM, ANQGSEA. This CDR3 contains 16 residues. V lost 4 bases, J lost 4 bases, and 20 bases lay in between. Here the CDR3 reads CSVVVASGTPNQPQHF. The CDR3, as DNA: TGCAGCGTTGTTGTGGCCTCCGGGACACCTAATCAGCCCCAGCATTTT.

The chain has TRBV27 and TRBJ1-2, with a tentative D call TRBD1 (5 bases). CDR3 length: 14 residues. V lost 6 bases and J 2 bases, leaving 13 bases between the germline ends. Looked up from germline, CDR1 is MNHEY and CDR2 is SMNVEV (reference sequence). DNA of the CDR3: TGTGCCAGCAGACCTCCGGGACTAAACTATGGCTACACCTTC. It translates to CASRPPGLNYGYTF.

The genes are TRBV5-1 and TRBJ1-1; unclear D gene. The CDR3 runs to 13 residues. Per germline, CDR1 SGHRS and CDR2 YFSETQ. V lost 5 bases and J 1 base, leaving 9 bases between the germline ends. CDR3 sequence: CASRHSQNTEAFF. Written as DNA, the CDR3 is TGCGCCAGCAGGCACAGCCAGAACACTGAAGCTTTCTTT.

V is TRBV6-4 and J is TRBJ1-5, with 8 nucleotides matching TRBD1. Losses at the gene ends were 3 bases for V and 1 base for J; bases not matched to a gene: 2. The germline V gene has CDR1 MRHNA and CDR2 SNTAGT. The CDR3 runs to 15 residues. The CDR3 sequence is CASSEQGGSNQPQHF. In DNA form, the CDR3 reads TGTGCCAGCAGTGAACAGGGGGGAAGCAATCAGCCCCAGCATTTT.

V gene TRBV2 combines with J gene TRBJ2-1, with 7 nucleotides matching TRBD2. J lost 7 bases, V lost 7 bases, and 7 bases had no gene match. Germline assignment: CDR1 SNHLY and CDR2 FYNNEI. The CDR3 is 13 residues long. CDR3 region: CASKPGRVNEQFF. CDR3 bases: TGTGCCAGCAAGCCAGGGAGGGTTAATGAGCAGTTCTTC.

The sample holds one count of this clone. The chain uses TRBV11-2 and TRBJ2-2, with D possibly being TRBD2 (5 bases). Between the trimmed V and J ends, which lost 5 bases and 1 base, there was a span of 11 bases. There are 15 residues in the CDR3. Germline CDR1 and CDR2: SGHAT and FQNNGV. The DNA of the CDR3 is TGTGCCAGCAGCAAGAGGGCGGGGAACACCGGGGAGCTGTTTTTT. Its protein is CASSKRAGNTGELFF.

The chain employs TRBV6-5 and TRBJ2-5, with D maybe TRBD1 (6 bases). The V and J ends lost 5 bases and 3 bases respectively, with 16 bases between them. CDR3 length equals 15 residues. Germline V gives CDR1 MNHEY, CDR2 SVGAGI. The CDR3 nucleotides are TGTGCCAGCAGTGGCGAGCAGGGGTCTAAAGAGACCCAGTACTTC. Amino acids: CASSGEQGSKETQYF.

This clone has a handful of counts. The CDR3 DNA sequence: TGTGCCAGCAAGTACTTTGTCGGTGAAGCTTTCTTT. Its protein product is CASKYFVGEAFF. The chain couples TRBV28 to TRBJ1-1; unclear D gene. Germline CDR1 reads MDHEN; CDR2 reads SYDVKM. The V end was cut by 7 bases, the J end by 7 bases, with 13 bases between. The CDR3 contains 12 residues. Combining the CDR3 with reference TRBV28 and TRBJ1-1 gives the whole variable domain DVKVTQSSRYLVKRTGEKVFLECVQDMDHENMFWYRQDPGLGLRLIYFSYDVKMKEKGDIPEGYSVSREKKERFSLILESASTNQTSMYLCASKYFVGEAFFGQGTRLTVV.